This T cell receptor (beta chain) was documented in a study of CD8+ T cells in alopecia areata. The wider study: Treated patients were dosed with oral tofacitinib, taking 5 to 10 mg twice daily. Tofacitinib therapy took 6 to 18 months; 6 months off drug came after. Broader study findings: Normal scalp showed lower clonality than lesional scalp, especially alopecia totalis/universalis. Normal-skin resident alphabeta T cells also appear among scalp sample sequences.

RNA was isolated and reverse transcribed to cDNA, the sequencing template. Method: immunoSEQ multiplex PCR; TCRdb's copy keeps in-frame clones and lacks some. This sample has over 9,000 clones, with more than 65% found just once. This CDR3 spans 18 amino acids. J gave up 7 bases and V 4 bases, and 17 bases lay outside the gene matches. Punch biopsies of lesional scalp, plus peripheral blood, were taken from alopecia areata patients. This clone was found a few times. What it binds is unknown. The V call is TRBV23-1, the J call TRBJ2-1, with TRBD2 identical over 9 bases. Being an ORF, TRBV23-1 has a function that is uncertain. Sequencing was carried out using skin. The TCR was taken from a human donor with alopecia areata. CDR3 DNA sequence: TGCGCCAGCAGTCCAGCCTTTGACGCCCTAGCGGGACCAAATGAGCAGTTCTTC. It specifies CASSPAFDALAGPNEQFF.